Listed below are T cell receptor beta chains from one sample, sequenced in a study of regulatory T cells in long-lasting Graves disease. TCRdb reprocessed the multiplex PCR reads with MiXCR, giving one entry per CDR3 protein. The profile shows a few hundred thousand distinct CDR3 sequences, roughly a quarter of them singletons. The starting material was peripheral blood mononuclear cells (PBMCs), obtained when the disease was refractory, from a patient treated with antithyroid drugs. Source of these receptors: a female donor with Graves disease. Both conserved end residues are part of each CDR3. The order of the fields is J gene, clone size, D gene, V gene, CDR3 protein, CDR3 DNA. The D gene is left open where the match is weak. Only part of the rows carry a size: once, few, many, or a class if the clone is expanded.

>TRBJ1-6|-|TRBD1|TRBV12-3/TRBV12-4
CASSLAGQGSTPLHF
TGTGCCAGCAGTTTAGCGGGACAGGGAAGTACACCCCTCCACTTT
>TRBJ2-5|many|-|TRBV28
CASSPDRRQETQYF
TGTGCCAGCAGTCCCGACAGAAGACAAGAGACCCAGTACTTC
>TRBJ1-1|-|TRBD1|TRBV6-5
CASSYEQGLGAFF
TGTGCCAGCAGTTACGAACAGGGGTTGGGAGCTTTCTTT
>TRBJ1-6|many|-|TRBV28
CASSLSLQGPYNSPLHF
TGTGCCAGCAGTTTATCTTTACAGGGACCCTATAATTCACCCCTCCACTTT
>TRBJ2-5|many|TRBD2|TRBV25-1
CASSEWPSGSKETQYF
TGTGCCAGCAGTGAATGGCCTAGCGGGAGCAAAGAGACCCAGTACTTC
>TRBJ2-7|-|-|TRBV29-1
CSVTGAPYSYEQYF
TGCAGCGTTACTGGGGCTCCGTATTCCTACGAGCAGTACTTC
>TRBJ2-4|-|-|TRBV29-1
CSVVVGGDIQYF
TGCAGCGTAGTCGTGGGGGGAGACATTCAGTACTTC
>TRBJ1-5|many|TRBD1|TRBV2
CATQQDRGNSNQPQHF
TGTGCCACCCAGCAGGACAGGGGAAATAGCAATCAGCCCCAGCATTTT
>TRBJ2-7|few|TRBD2|TRBV20-1
CSASRFGGLATYEQYF
TGCAGTGCTAGCCGATTTGGGGGACTAGCGACTTACGAGCAGTACTTC
>TRBJ2-2|many|-|TRBV2
CASSEVGGNTGELFF
TGTGCCAGCAGTGAGGTGGGAGGCAACACCGGGGAGCTGTTTTTT
>TRBJ1-4|many|-|TRBV2
CASSLRPWTNEKLFF
TGTGCCAGCAGTCTCCGACCGTGGACTAATGAAAAACTGTTTTTT
>TRBJ1-2|few|-|TRBV7-9
CASSLSELNYGYTF
TGTGCCAGCAGCTTATCAGAGCTTAACTATGGCTACACCTTC
>TRBJ2-5|-|-|TRBV30
CAWTGRVKETQYF
TGTGCCTGGACCGGTCGAGTTAAAGAGACCCAGTACTTC
>TRBJ1-1|-|-|TRBV6-1
CASTLGGNTEAFF
TGTGCCAGCACCCTGGGAGGGAACACTGAAGCTTTCTTT
>TRBJ1-1|many|TRBD1|TRBV6-1
CASSDQQGGRTEAFF
TGTGCCAGCAGTGACCAACAGGGGGGTAGAACTGAAGCTTTCTTT
>TRBJ1-1|few|-|TRBV3-1
CASSQEALNTEAFF
TGTGCCAGCAGCCAAGAAGCGCTGAACACTGAAGCTTTCTTT
>TRBJ2-5|many|TRBD2|TRBV6-2/TRBV6-3
CASRLSGEETQYF
TGTGCCAGCAGACTTAGCGGGGAAGAGACCCAGTACTTC
>TRBJ2-5|many|-|TRBV11-2
CASSLGPQTSRETQYF
TGTGCCAGCAGCTTAGGCCCTCAGACTAGTCGGGAGACCCAGTACTTC
>TRBJ1-5|many|TRBD1|TRBV12-3/TRBV12-4
CASTLGTGIQPQHF
TGTGCCAGCACCTTGGGGACAGGGATCCAGCCCCAGCATTTT
>TRBJ2-2|-|TRBD2|TRBV19
CASRTQASGSGELFF
TGTGCCAGTAGGACCCAGGCTAGCGGGAGCGGGGAGCTGTTTTTT
>TRBJ2-3|-|TRBD1|TRBV11-1
CASSSQGTTSTDTQYF
TGTGCCAGCTCATCACAGGGGACCACTAGCACAGATACGCAGTATTTT
>TRBJ2-1|-|-|TRBV28
CASSSGTLRGFF
TGTGCCAGCAGTTCCGGGACTCTAAGAGGGTTCTTC
>TRBJ2-2|few|TRBD2|TRBV12-3/TRBV12-4
CASNPGTSGPNTGELFF
TGTGCCAGCAACCCCGGGACTAGCGGGCCGAACACCGGGGAGCTGTTTTTT
>TRBJ2-7|once|TRBD1|TRBV10-2
CASTTPGQGVPYEQYF
TGCGCCAGCACCACCCCGGGACAGGGTGTTCCCTACGAGCAGTACTTC
>TRBJ1-1|-|-|TRBV9
CASSTRQNTEAFF
TGTGCCAGCAGTACACGGCAGAACACTGAAGCTTTCTTT
>TRBJ2-7|-|-|TRBV28
CASNTRRPLYGYEQYF
TGTGCCAGCAATACCCGAAGGCCTCTATACGGCTACGAGCAGTACTTC
>TRBJ2-5|few|TRBD2|TRBV30
CAWSVRTSGSRRTQYF
TGTGCCTGGAGTGTCCGGACTAGCGGCTCCAGGCGGACCCAGTACTTC
>TRBJ1-5|-|-|TRBV6-2/TRBV6-3
CSSSYPDSNQPQHF
TGTTCCAGCAGTTACCCGGACAGTAATCAGCCCCAGCATTTT
>TRBJ1-3|-|-|TRBV3-1
CASSQGQLGNTIYF
TGTGCCAGCAGCCAAGGACAGCTTGGAAACACCATATATTTT
>TRBJ2-7|many|-|TRBV2
CASSVQYEQYF
TGTGCCAGCAGTGTCCAGTACGAGCAGTACTTC
>TRBJ1-2|many|-|TRBV30
CAWSVQGVGGYTF
TGTGCCTGGAGTGTACAAGGGGTTGGTGGCTACACCTTC
>TRBJ2-3|few|-|TRBV15
CATSRDSSGSRTDTQYF
TGTGCCACCAGCAGAGATTCCTCTGGGAGCCGCACAGATACGCAGTATTTT
>TRBJ2-5|-|TRBD1|TRBV4-1
CASSQSTGMAETQYF
TGCGCCAGCAGCCAATCGACAGGGATGGCGGAGACCCAGTACTTC
>TRBJ2-7|-|-|TRBV5-1
CASSSGSVAYEQYF
TGCGCCAGCAGCTCAGGGAGTGTGGCCTACGAGCAGTACTTC
>TRBJ2-4|-|TRBD1|TRBV3-1
CASSLQGNIQYF
TGTGCCAGCAGCCTACAGGGGAACATTCAGTACTTC
>TRBJ1-3|few|-|TRBV10-3
CAITHDAGNTIYF
TGTGCCATCACCCACGATGCTGGAAACACCATATATTTT
>TRBJ1-1|-|TRBD1|TRBV30
CAWSHGSLQGGEAFF
TGTGCCTGGAGTCACGGAAGTCTGCAGGGGGGGGAAGCTTTCTTT